This is a list of T cell receptor beta chains from one sample in a study of shared clonotypes between healthy human individuals. Some clones are missing from TCRdb's copy, which holds only in-frame ones; the method was immunoSEQ multiplex PCR. Of around 750,000 clones in the sample, roughly 70% were seen once. Sequencing used memory CD4+ T cells sorted from blood. The receptor source for this set is a woman aged 30 to 39 in good health. Both conserved end residues are part of each CDR3. The D gene is left open where the match is weak. Clone sizes are given selectively: once, few, many, or a class where the clone is expanded.

j_call d_call clone_size v_call cdr3_length cdr3_aa cdr3_nt
TRBJ2-3 NA NA TRBV4-1 16 CASSQGLRVGTDTQYF TGCGCCAGCAGCCAAGGACTAAGAGTCGGCACAGATACGCAGTATTTT
TRBJ1-5 TRBD1 once TRBV30 13 CAWGTGGNQPQHF TGTGCCTGGGGGACAGGGGGTAATCAGCCCCAGCATTTT
TRBJ2-6 NA NA TRBV27 17 CASSDGTGLSGANVLTF TGTGCCAGCAGTGACGGTACAGGGCTCTCTGGGGCCAACGTCCTGACTTTC
TRBJ1-5 NA NA TRBV19 16 CASSNWPGDSNQPQHF TGTGCCAGTAGTAATTGGCCAGGAGATAGCAATCAGCCCCAGCATTTT
TRBJ1-4 TRBD1 NA TRBV5-1 18 CASSRKPGQGSSNEKLFF TGCGCCAGCAGTCGAAAACCGGGACAGGGGAGTTCCAATGAAAAACTGTTTTTT
TRBJ2-1 TRBD2 NA TRBV27 16 CASSSAAGGSYNEQFF TGTGCCAGCAGTTCCGCAGCGGGAGGATCCTACAATGAGCAGTTCTTC
TRBJ1-4 NA NA TRBV28 16 CASSSPLGRGNEKLFF TGTGCCAGCAGTTCCCCCCTGGGTAGGGGGAATGAAAAACTGTTTTTT
TRBJ1-3 NA NA TRBV30 14 CAWSVASSGNTIYF TGTGCCTGGAGTGTGGCTAGCTCTGGAAACACCATATATTTT
TRBJ1-5 TRBD1 NA TRBV6-6 13 CASRDRVNQPQHF TGTGCCAGCAGAGACAGGGTAAATCAGCCCCAGCATTTT
TRBJ2-1 TRBD2 NA TRBV6-5 16 CASSYSGTSCGNEQFF TGTGCCAGCAGTTACTCTGGGACTAGTTGCGGCAATGAGCAGTTCTTC
TRBJ1-2 NA NA TRBV19 13 CASSIFTDYGYTF TGTGCCAGTAGTATTTTTACAGACTATGGCTACACCTTC
TRBJ2-7 NA NA TRBV29-1 12 CSVGEGVDEQYF TGCAGCGTTGGCGAGGGGGTCGACGAGCAGTACTTC
TRBJ2-1 NA many TRBV11-3 13 CASSLGADNEQFF TGTGCCAGCAGCTTAGGGGCCGACAATGAGCAGTTCTTC
TRBJ2-2 NA NA TRBV15 15 CATSSGSQDTGELFF TGTGCCACCAGCAGTGGAAGTCAGGACACCGGGGAGCTGTTTTTT
TRBJ2-1 NA once TRBV30 13 CAWSVLSGNEQFF TGTGCCTGGAGTGTGCTTAGCGGCAATGAGCAGTTCTTC
TRBJ2-7 TRBD1 NA TRBV28 13 CASSLSVDRPILF TGTGCCAGCAGTTTATCGGTGGACAGGCCCATCCTCTTC
TRBJ1-1 TRBD1 NA TRBV27 15 CASSRDRVMNTEAFF TGTGCCAGCAGCCGGGACAGGGTTATGAACACTGAAGCTTTCTTT
TRBJ1-2 NA NA TRBV13 13 CASSFGHSYGYTF TGTGCCAGCAGCTTCGGGCACAGCTATGGCTACACCTTC
TRBJ1-4 NA NA TRBV19 15 CASRRTDSTNEKLFF TGTGCCAGTAGACGGACGGACTCAACTAATGAAAAACTGTTTTTT
TRBJ1-5 TRBD1 few TRBV28 14 CASSGRQGNQPQHF TGTGCCAGCAGTGGGAGACAGGGGAATCAGCCCCAGCATTTT
TRBJ1-3 NA once TRBV9 14 CASSARSSGNTIYF TGTGCCAGCAGCGCCAGGTCCTCTGGAAACACCATATATTTT
TRBJ1-1 NA NA TRBV28 14 CASSFRGRSAEAFF TGTGCCAGCAGTTTCCGAGGCCGCTCGGCTGAAGCTTTCTTT
TRBJ2-2 NA NA TRBV5-4 13 CASSLVSSGELFF TGTGCCAGCAGCTTGGTGTCGAGCGGGGAGCTGTTTTTT
TRBJ1-4 TRBD1 NA TRBV5-1 14 CASSSGQPNEKLFF TGCGCCAGCAGCTCGGGACAGCCTAATGAAAAACTGTTTTTT
TRBJ1-1 TRBD1 NA TRBV11-3 15 CASSPRQGLNTEAFF TGTGCCAGCAGCCCAAGACAGGGACTTAACACTGAAGCTTTCTTT
TRBJ2-7 NA NA TRBV4-2 14 CASSQDIGSYEQYF TGTGCCAGCAGCCAAGATATCGGTTCCTACGAGCAGTACTTC
TRBJ2-2 TRBD2 NA TRBV5-1 16 CASSLRLAGPTGELFF TGCGCCAGCAGCTTGAGGCTAGCGGGACCTACCGGGGAGCTGTTTTTT
TRBJ2-7 TRBD2 NA TRBV28 16 CASAGTSGRLIYEQYF TGTGCCAGCGCCGGGACTAGCGGGCGATTAATCTACGAGCAGTACTTC
TRBJ2-1 TRBD2 few TRBV27 15 CASSTLSGRGNEQFF TGTGCCAGCAGTACACTTAGCGGGAGGGGGAATGAGCAGTTCTTC
TRBJ2-5 NA NA TRBV25-1 18 CASSEDGIRGTYQETQYF TGTGCCAGCAGTGAAGATGGGATTCGGGGGACTTACCAAGAGACCCAGTACTTC
TRBJ2-3 TRBD2 NA TRBV4-1 16 CASSQGASGNPHTQYF TGCGCCAGCAGCCAAGGTGCTAGCGGCAACCCTCACACGCAGTATTTT
TRBJ2-7 NA NA TRBV6-6 13 CASSYGRTYEQYF TGTGCCAGCAGTTATGGGAGGACCTACGAGCAGTACTTC
TRBJ2-7 NA many TRBV11-2 11 CASSLGGTQYF TGTGCCAGCAGCTTAGGCGGTACTCAGTACTTC
TRBJ1-5 TRBD1 NA TRBV5-8 15 CASSLEQGALQPQHF TGTGCCAGCAGCTTGGAGCAGGGGGCACTTCAGCCCCAGCATTTT
TRBJ2-7 NA NA TRBV5-5 14 CASSLAGVAYEQYF TGTGCCAGCAGCTTGGCCGGGGTTGCCTACGAGCAGTACTTC
TRBJ2-2 TRBD2 NA TRBV11-2 17 CASSPPGLAGWTGELFF TGTGCCAGCAGCCCCCCCGGACTAGCGGGATGGACCGGGGAGCTGTTTTTT
TRBJ1-2 NA NA TRBV5-4 14 CASSSETGNYGYTF TGTGCCAGCAGCTCCGAAACAGGGAACTATGGCTACACCTTC
TRBJ2-1 NA many TRBV5-1 15 CASSLDSSSYNEQFF TGCGCCAGCAGCTTGGATTCCAGCTCCTACAATGAGCAGTTCTTC
TRBJ2-7 TRBD2 NA TRBV28 16 CASSFPLAGASYEQYF TGTGCCAGCAGCTTCCCACTAGCGGGAGCGTCCTACGAGCAGTACTTC
TRBJ2-7 TRBD2 NA TRBV6-5 15 CASSYSATSGYEQYF TGTGCCAGCAGTTACTCGGCGACTAGCGGCTACGAGCAGTACTTC
TRBJ2-7 NA NA TRBV19 14 CASSTQGTGYEQYF TGTGCCAGTAGTACCCAGGGGACTGGCTACGAGCAGTACTTC
TRBJ1-2 NA NA TRBV13 13 CASRLSLGTSYTF TGTGCCAGCAGACTATCTTTAGGGACAAGCTACACCTTC
TRBJ2-1 TRBD2 NA TRBV15 15 CATSRTSGVYNEQFF TGTGCCACCAGCAGGACTAGCGGGGTGTACAATGAGCAGTTCTTC
TRBJ1-2 TRBD1 NA TRBV27 14 CASSPRQGAWGYTF TGTGCCAGCAGTCCGCGACAGGGGGCATGGGGCTACACCTTC